The next 18 T cell receptor beta chains were all read from a single sample in a study of shared clonotypes between healthy human individuals. TCRdb keeps only in-frame clones here, not all; method: immunoSEQ multiplex PCR. This table holds more than 1,200,000 clones, just under 99% found once. Sequencing used naive CD4+ T cells sorted from blood. The subset is: CD45RA+ positively selected. The receptors come from a man aged 25 to 40 in good health.

The rearrangement uses TRBV11-2 and TRBJ2-1, with D maybe TRBD2 (5 bases). The V and J ends lost 3 bases and 6 bases respectively, with 12 bases between them. CDR3 length: 14 residues. From germline, CDR1 is SGHAT and CDR2 FQNNGV. CDR3 bases: TGTGCCAGCAGCTTCCTACTAGTAAGCAATGAGCAGTTCTTC. This sequence encodes CASSFLLVSNEQFF. Combining the CDR3 with reference TRBV11-2 and TRBJ2-1 gives the whole variable domain EAGVAQSPRYKIIEKRQSVAFWCNPISGHATLYWYQQILGQGPKLLIQFQNNGVVDDSQLPKDRFSAERLKGVDSTLKIQPAKLEDSAVYLCASSFLLVSNEQFFGPGTRLTVL.

This chain uses TRBV19 with TRBJ2-7; no clear D gene. Germline CDR1 LNHDA, CDR2 SQIVND (reference sequence). The V and J ends lost 1 base and 4 bases respectively, with 20 bases between them. The CDR3 is made up of 17 amino acids. The CDR3 here is CASSIGGNPGRRYEQYF. DNA for the CDR3: TGTGCCAGTAGTATAGGAGGAAACCCGGGCCGTCGTTACGAGCAGTACTTC.

The chain is built from TRBV4-2 and TRBJ2-7, with 10 bases identical to TRBD1. This CDR3 region has 15 residues. Losses at the gene ends were 1 base for V and 4 bases for J; bases not matched to a gene: 4. The germline CDR1 and CDR2 sequences are LGHNA and YNFKEQ. CDR3 in amino acids: CASSQGAGQGYEQYF. CDR3 DNA: TGTGCCAGCAGCCAAGGGGCGGGACAGGGGTACGAGCAGTACTTC.

The J gene is TRBJ1-4, the V gene TRBV9; D ambiguous. The germline V gene has CDR1 SGDLS and CDR2 YYNGEE. The CDR3 has 14 residues. Trimming removed 3 bases at V and 5 bases at J, with 11 bases between. CDR3 nucleotide sequence: TGTGCCAGCAGCGCGCGGACGGAGAATGAAAAACTGTTTTTT. Protein sequence: CASSARTENEKLFF.

This chain joins TRBV5-4 and TRBJ2-5; D unclear. The CDR3 covers 14 residues. Germline V gene data show CDR1 as SGHNT and CDR2 as YYREEE (reference sequence). Trimming shortened V by 5 bases and J by 5 bases, and 16 bases separated the two germline ends. DNA of the CDR3: TGTGCCAGCAGACCCTCGTCGGAAATGGAGACCCAGTACTTC. Translated: CASRPSSEMETQYF.

This clone was recorded only once. The chain links TRBV11-2 to TRBJ2-5; no definite D call. Per germline, CDR1 SGHAT and CDR2 FQNNGV. The CDR3 extends over 13 amino acids. Trimming took 3 bases from V and 6 from J, leaving 11 bases between them. CDR3 loop: CASSFVVYQTQYF. The CDR3 bases are TGTGCCAGCAGCTTTGTAGTGTATCAGACCCAGTACTTC.

The genes are TRBV9 and TRBJ1-5; D unresolved. Trimming pared 2 bases from V and 2 bases from J, leaving 11 bases between. The CDR3 runs 15 residues. Looked up from germline, CDR1 is SGDLS and CDR2 is YYNGEE. CDR3 in DNA: TGTGCCAGCAGCGTGGGCAGTCTCGGCAATCAGCCCCAGCATTTT. Its protein is CASSVGSLGNQPQHF.

The chain couples TRBV5-1 to TRBJ2-1; 10 nucleotides align to TRBD2. The CDR3 totals 17 residues. Germline loops: CDR1 SGHRS, CDR2 YFSETQ. J lost 8 bases, V lost 0 bases, and 11 bases had no gene match. The CDR3: CASSLARSSGRDYEQFF. The CDR3, as DNA: TGCGCCAGCAGCTTGGCCAGGTCTAGCGGGAGAGACTATGAGCAGTTCTTC.

The chain combines TRBV2 with TRBJ2-1; TRBD2 might be the D (5 bases). V was trimmed by 8 bases and J by 5 bases, leaving 19 bases between them. Germline lookup yields CDR1 SNHLY and CDR2 FYNNEI. The CDR3 has 15 amino acids. Here the CDR3 reads CASHQRAIGNNEQFF. The CDR3 DNA reads TGTGCCAGCCACCAGAGGGCAATAGGTAACAATGAGCAGTTCTTC. The full variable domain, rest sourced from reference TRBV2 and TRBJ2-1, is EPEVTQTPSHQVTQMGQEVILRCVPISNHLYFYWYRQILGQKVEFLVSFYNNEISEKSEIFDDQFSVERPDGSNFTLKIRSTKLEDSAMYFCASHQRAIGNNEQFFGPGTRLTVL.

The chain couples TRBV7-6 to TRBJ2-7; D is perhaps TRBD1 (5 bases). This CDR3 has 13 amino acids. V gave up 1 base and J gave up 5 bases, with 9 bases separating them. Germline V CDR1 and CDR2: SGHVS, FNYEAQ. CDR3 loop: CASSLDLGHEQYF. DNA for the CDR3: TGTGCCAGCAGCTTAGACTTGGGGCACGAGCAGTACTTC. Full variable domain (rest looked up from reference TRBV7-6 and TRBJ2-7): GAGVSQSPRYKVTKRGQDVALRCDPISGHVSLYWYRQALGQGPEFLTYFNYEAQQDKSGLPNDRFSAERPEGSISTLTIQRTEQRDSAMYRCASSLDLGHEQYFGPGTRLTVT.

The chain is built from TRBV5-4 and TRBJ1-2; D remains unclear. Looked up from germline, CDR1 is SGHNT and CDR2 is YYREEE (reference sequence). This CDR3 has 14 residues. Trimming stripped 0 bases from V and 6 bases from J, with 12 bases between. In DNA, the CDR3 is TGTGCCAGCAGCTTGGGGAAGGGTTCCCATGGCTACACCTTC. It encodes CASSLGKGSHGYTF.

This clone was detected once. The sample has other DNA sequences that encode this CDR3 too. This chain uses TRBV6-5 with TRBJ2-7; 7 bases are shared with TRBD1. Germline lookup yields CDR1 MNHEY and CDR2 SVGAGI. CDR3 length: 12 amino acids. The junction had 2 bases not matched to a gene; V was cut back by 6 bases and J by 3 bases. CDR3: CASRTGSYEQYF. The CDR3 DNA reads as TGTGCCAGCAGGACAGGGAGCTACGAGCAGTACTTC.

Turning to this clone: Other DNA sequences in this specimen translate into the identical CDR3. The V gene is TRBV7-9, the J gene TRBJ1-2; TRBD1 is a possible D gene (6 bases). V shed 2 bases and J shed 2 bases, with 12 bases lying between them. Germline V gene sequence: CDR1 SEHNR, CDR2 FQNEAQ (reference sequence). The CDR3 is 15 amino acids. The chain's CDR3 is CASSLPGGANYGYTF. CDR3 sequence (DNA): TGTGCCAGCAGCTTACCGGGGGGCGCAAACTATGGCTACACCTTC.

This clone was detected once. The rearrangement uses TRBV11-3 and TRBJ2-2; TRBD2 matches 7 bases. The CDR3 spans 17 residues. CDR1 and CDR2 (germline): SGHNT, YENEEA. The ends lost 5 bases at V and 0 bases at J; junction bases unmatched: 9. The CDR3 coding sequence is TGTGCCAGCAGCACCAGATTTGGGGGGGCGAACACCGGGGAGCTGTTTTTT. This sequence encodes CASSTRFGGANTGELFF.

The V gene is TRBV10-2, the J gene TRBJ1-4; unclear D gene. The CDR3 consists of 15 residues. Germline V gene lookup returns CDR1 WSHSY and CDR2 SAAADI. V gave up 4 bases and J gave up 0 bases, with 9 bases separating them. CDR3 protein: CASSAGGATNEKLFF. CDR3 bases: TGCGCCAGCAGTGCGGGCGGTGCAACTAATGAAAAACTGTTTTTT.

V usage is TRBV14 and J usage is TRBJ2-1, with 15 bases matching TRBD2. J was trimmed by 6 bases and V by 4 bases; bases with no gene match: 7. Germline V gene sequence: CDR1 SGHDN, CDR2 FVKESK. The length of the CDR3 is 17 residues. The CDR3 loop reads CASSLGTSGRKPNEQFF. The CDR3 DNA follows: TGTGCCAGCAGCCTAGGGACTAGCGGGAGGAAACCCAATGAGCAGTTCTTC.

This sequence joins TRBV28 and TRBJ2-7; TRBD2 is a possible D gene (6 bases). The germline V gene has CDR1 MDHEN and CDR2 SYDVKM. The CDR3 consists of 14 residues. Trimming took 4 bases from V and 0 from J, leaving 10 bases between them. Here the CDR3 DNA reads TGTGCCAGCAGTTCCCCTAGCGTCTCCTACGAGCAGTACTTC. Translated: CASSSPSVSYEQYF.

This clone was seen once. This same CDR3 is encoded by further DNA sequences in the sample. The rearrangement joins TRBV5-1 to TRBJ2-5; no clear D gene. Germline CDR1 and CDR2: SGHRS and YFSETQ. The CDR3 extends over 12 amino acids. V lost 0 bases and J lost 5, with 5 bases in between. The CDR3 nucleotides read TGCGCCAGCAGCTTGGAATCCGAGACCCAGTACTTC. Amino acids: CASSLESETQYF. Looking up the rest from reference TRBV5-1 and TRBJ2-5 gives the full variable domain: KAGVTQTPRYLIKTRGQQVTLSCSPISGHRSVSWYQQTPGQGLQFLFEYFSETQRNKGNFPGRFSGRQFSNSRSEMNVSTLELGDSALYLCASSLESETQYFGPGTRLLVL.